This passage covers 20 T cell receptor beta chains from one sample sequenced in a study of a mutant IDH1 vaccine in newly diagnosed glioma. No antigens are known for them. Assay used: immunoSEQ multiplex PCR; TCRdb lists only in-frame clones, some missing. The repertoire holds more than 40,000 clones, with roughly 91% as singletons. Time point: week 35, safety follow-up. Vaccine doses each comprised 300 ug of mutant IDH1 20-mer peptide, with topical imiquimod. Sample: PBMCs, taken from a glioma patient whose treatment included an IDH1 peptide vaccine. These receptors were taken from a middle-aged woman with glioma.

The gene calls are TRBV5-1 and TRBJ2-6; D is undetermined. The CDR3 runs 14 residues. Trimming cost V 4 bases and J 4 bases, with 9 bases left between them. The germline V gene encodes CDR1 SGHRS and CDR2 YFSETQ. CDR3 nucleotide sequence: TGCGCCAGCAGCCTTCTCGACGGGGCCAACGTCCTGACTTTC. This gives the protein CASSLLDGANVLTF. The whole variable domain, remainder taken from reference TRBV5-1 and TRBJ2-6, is KAGVTQTPRYLIKTRGQQVTLSCSPISGHRSVSWYQQTPGQGLQFLFEYFSETQRNKGNFPGRFSGRQFSNSRSEMNVSTLELGDSALYLCASSLLDGANVLTFGAGSRLTVL.

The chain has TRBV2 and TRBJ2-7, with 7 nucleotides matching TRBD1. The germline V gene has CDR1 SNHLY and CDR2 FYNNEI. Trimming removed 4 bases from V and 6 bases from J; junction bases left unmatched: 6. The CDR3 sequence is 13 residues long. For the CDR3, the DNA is TGTGCCAGCAGTGTTGAGGGGGCGAGCGAGCAGTACTTC. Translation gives CASSVEGASEQYF.

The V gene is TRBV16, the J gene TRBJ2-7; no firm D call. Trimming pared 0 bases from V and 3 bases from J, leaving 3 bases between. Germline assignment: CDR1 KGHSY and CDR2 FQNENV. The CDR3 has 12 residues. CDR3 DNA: TGTGCCAGCAGCCAATCGCGCTACGAGCAGTACTTC. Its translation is CASSQSRYEQYF.

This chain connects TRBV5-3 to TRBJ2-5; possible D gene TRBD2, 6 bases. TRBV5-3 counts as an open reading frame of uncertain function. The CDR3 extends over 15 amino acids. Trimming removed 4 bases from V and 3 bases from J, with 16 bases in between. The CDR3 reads CARSKTGLIKETQYF. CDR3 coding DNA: TGTGCCAGAAGCAAGACGGGACTCATAAAAGAGACCCAGTACTTC.

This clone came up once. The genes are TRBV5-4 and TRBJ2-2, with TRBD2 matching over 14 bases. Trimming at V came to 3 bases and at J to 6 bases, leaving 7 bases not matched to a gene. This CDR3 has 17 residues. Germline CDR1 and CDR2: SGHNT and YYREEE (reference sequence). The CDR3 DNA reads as TGTGCCAGCAGCTCAATGACTAGCGGGGGGGCCGCCGGGGAGCTGTTTTTT. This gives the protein CASSSMTSGGAAGELFF.

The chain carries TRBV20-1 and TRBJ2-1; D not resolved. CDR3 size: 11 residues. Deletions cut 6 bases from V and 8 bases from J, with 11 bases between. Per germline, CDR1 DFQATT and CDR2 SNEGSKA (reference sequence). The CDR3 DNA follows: TGCAGTGCAGGTAGAGCCCATGAGCAGTTCTTC. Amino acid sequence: CSAGRAHEQFF.

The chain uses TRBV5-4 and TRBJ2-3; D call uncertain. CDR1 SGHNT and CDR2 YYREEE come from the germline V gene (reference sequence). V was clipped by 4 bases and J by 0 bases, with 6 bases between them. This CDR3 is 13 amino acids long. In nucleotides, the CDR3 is TGTGCCAGCAGCAGAGCTAGCACAGATACGCAGTATTTT. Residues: CASSRASTDTQYF.

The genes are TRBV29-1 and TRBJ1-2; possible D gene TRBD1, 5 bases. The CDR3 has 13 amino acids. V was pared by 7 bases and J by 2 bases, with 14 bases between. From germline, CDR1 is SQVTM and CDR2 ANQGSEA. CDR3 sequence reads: CSADPGRNYGYTF. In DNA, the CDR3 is TGCAGCGCCGATCCGGGACGGAACTATGGCTACACCTTC.

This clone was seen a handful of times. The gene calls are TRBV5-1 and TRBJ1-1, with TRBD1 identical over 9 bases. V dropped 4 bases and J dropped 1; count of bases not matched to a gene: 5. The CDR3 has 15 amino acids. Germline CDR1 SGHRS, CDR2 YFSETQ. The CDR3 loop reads CASSGTGGANTEAFF. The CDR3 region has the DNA TGCGCCAGCAGCGGAACAGGGGGCGCGAACACTGAAGCTTTCTTT.

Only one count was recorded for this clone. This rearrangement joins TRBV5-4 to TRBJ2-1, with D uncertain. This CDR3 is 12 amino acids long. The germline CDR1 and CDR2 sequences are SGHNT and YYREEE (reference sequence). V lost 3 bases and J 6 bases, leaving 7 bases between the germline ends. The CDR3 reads CASSWDPNEQFF. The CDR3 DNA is TGTGCCAGCAGCTGGGATCCCAATGAGCAGTTCTTC.

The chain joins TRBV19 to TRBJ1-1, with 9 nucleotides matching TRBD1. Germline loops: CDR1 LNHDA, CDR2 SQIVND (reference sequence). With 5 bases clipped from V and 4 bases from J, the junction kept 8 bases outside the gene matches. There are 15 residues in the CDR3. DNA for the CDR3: TGTGCCAGTAGTCCTCGGGACAGGGTCCCCACTGAAGCTTTCTTT. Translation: CASSPRDRVPTEAFF.

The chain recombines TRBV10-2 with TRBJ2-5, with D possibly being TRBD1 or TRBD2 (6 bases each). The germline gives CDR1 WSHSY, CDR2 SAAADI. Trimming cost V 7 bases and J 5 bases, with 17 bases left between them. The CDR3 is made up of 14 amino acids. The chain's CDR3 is CASTDGGRWETQYF. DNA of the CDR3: TGCGCCAGCACTGATGGGGGGCGTTGGGAGACCCAGTACTTC.

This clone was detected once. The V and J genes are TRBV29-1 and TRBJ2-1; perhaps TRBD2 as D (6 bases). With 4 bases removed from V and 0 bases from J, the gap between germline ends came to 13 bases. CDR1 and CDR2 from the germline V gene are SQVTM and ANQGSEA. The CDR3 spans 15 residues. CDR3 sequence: CSVVGTLSSYNEQFF. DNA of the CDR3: TGCAGCGTTGTGGGGACTCTAAGCTCCTACAATGAGCAGTTCTTC.

The CDR3 bases are TGTGCCAGCGCCGACAGCGCAACCTCCTACGAGCAGTACTTC. As protein: CASADSATSYEQYF. This sequence joins TRBV9 and TRBJ2-7; possibly TRBD1 for D (5 bases). The CDR3 has 14 residues. The V end lost 7 bases, the J end lost 0 bases, and 14 bases lay between the germline ends. Germline-derived CDR1 and CDR2 are SGDLS and YYNGEE.

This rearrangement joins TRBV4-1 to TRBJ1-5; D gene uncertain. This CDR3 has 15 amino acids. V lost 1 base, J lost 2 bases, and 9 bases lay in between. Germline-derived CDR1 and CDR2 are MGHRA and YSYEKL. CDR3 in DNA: TGCGCCAGCAGCCAAGTATCTGGGGGCAATCAGCCCCAGCATTTT. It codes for CASSQVSGGNQPQHF.

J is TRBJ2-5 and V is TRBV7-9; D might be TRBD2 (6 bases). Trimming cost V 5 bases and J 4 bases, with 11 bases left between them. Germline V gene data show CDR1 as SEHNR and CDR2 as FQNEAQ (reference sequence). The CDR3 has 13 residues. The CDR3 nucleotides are TGTGCCAGCAGCCCCCCGGGGGTAGAGACCCAGTACTTC. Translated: CASSPPGVETQYF.

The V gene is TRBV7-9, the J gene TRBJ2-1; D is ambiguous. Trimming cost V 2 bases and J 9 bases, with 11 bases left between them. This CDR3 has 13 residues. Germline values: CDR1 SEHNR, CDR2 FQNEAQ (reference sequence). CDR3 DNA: TGTGCCAGCAGCTTAAGTAGATTGGGTGAGCAGTTCTTC. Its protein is CASSLSRLGEQFF. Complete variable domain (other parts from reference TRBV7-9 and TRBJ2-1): DTGVSQNPRHKITKRGQNVTFRCDPISEHNRLYWYRQTLGQGPEFLTYFQNEAQLEKSRLLSDRFSAERPKGSFSTLEIQRTEQGDSAMYLCASSLSRLGEQFFGPGTRLTVL.

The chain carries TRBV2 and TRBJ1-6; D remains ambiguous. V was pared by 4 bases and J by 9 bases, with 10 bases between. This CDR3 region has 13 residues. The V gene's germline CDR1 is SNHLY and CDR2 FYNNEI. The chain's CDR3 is CASSGAVSSPLHF. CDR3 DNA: TGTGCCAGCAGTGGGGCAGTTAGTTCACCCCTCCACTTT.

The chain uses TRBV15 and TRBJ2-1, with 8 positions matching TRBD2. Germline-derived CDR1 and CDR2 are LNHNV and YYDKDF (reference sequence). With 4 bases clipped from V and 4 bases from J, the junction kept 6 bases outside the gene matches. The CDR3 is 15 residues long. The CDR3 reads CATSTRGGRYNEQFF. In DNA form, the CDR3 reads TGTGCCACCAGCACACGGGGGGGCCGTTACAATGAGCAGTTCTTC. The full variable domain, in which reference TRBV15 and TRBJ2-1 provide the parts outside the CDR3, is DAMVIQNPRYQVTQFGKPVTLSCSQTLNHNVMYWYQQKSSQAPKLLFHYYDKDFNNEADTPDNFQSRRPNTSFCFLDIRSPGLGDTAMYLCATSTRGGRYNEQFFGPGTRLTVL.

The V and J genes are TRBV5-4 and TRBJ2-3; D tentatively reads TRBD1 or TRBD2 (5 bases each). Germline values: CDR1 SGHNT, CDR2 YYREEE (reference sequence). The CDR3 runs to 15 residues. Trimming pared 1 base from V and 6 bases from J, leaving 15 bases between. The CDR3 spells CASSLKGPTTDTQYF. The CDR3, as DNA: TGTGCCAGCAGCTTGAAGGGACCCACGACTGATACGCAGTATTTT.